These 8 T cell receptor beta chains came from one sample sequenced in a study of identical twins. One entry per CDR3 protein, called by TCRdb with MiXCR from the 5' RACE reads. There are 1.5 million to 2 million distinct CDR3 sequences in the sample; 32% occur only once, and about 0.3% lies in the top ten. The sample consisted of cord blood. Every receptor here comes from a newborn girl in good health.

The genes are TRBV5-1 and TRBJ2-7; perhaps TRBD1 as D (5 bases). CDR3 length: 16 amino acids. The ends were cut back, 0 bases at V and 2 bases at J, with 15 bases in the middle. The germline V gene encodes CDR1 SGHRS and CDR2 YFSETQ. CDR3 loop: CASSLDGRQGTYEQYF. In DNA, the CDR3 is TGCGCCAGCAGCTTGGATGGTAGGCAGGGCACCTACGAGCAGTACTTC.

Only a few counts were recorded for this clonotype. This sequence joins TRBV20-1 and TRBJ1-2, with 9 bases identical to TRBD1. This CDR3 region has 20 residues. V lost 7 bases, J lost 0 bases, and 24 bases stayed unmatched. In germline, CDR1 is DFQATT, CDR2 SNEGSKA (reference sequence). The DNA of the CDR3 is TGCAGTGTCCGCCGGACAGGGGATTCGGTTTCGTCACGATCTAACTATGGCTACACCTTC. Encoded protein: CSVRRTGDSVSSRSNYGYTF.

This clonotype was observed a few times. The chain joins TRBV20-1 to TRBJ1-4, with D uncertain. CDR3 length equals 13 residues. V lost 3 bases and J 5 bases, leaving 10 bases between the germline ends. Germline CDR1 DFQATT, CDR2 SNEGSKA (reference sequence). DNA for the CDR3: TGCAGTGCTAGGGACGCCGTGAATGAAAAACTGTTTTTT. This encodes CSARDAVNEKLFF.

Regarding this clonotype: A much larger clone lies a single base off, so this may be a read error. The chain uses TRBV10-3 and TRBJ2-3; D unresolved. V lost 4 bases and J lost 0, with 5 bases in between. The CDR3 contains 13 residues. Germline CDR1 is ENHRY and CDR2 is SYGVKD. CDR3 nucleotide sequence: TGTGCCATCAGTGGGTTTAGCACAGATACGCAGTATTTT. Protein product: CAISGFSTDTQYF.

V gene TRBV2 combines with J gene TRBJ1-3, with D perhaps TRBD1 (6 bases). Per germline, CDR1 SNHLY and CDR2 FYNNEI. V was clipped by 5 bases and J by 0 bases, with 14 bases between them. This CDR3 is 16 amino acids long. As DNA, the CDR3 is TGTGCCAGCAGTCCTACTGGAGGGGGCTCTGGAAACACCATATATTTT. Encoded protein: CASSPTGGGSGNTIYF. Full variable domain (missing parts from reference TRBV2 and TRBJ1-3): EPEVTQTPSHQVTQMGQEVILRCVPISNHLYFYWYRQILGQKVEFLVSFYNNEISEKSEIFDDQFSVERPDGSNFTLKIRSTKLEDSAMYFCASSPTGGGSGNTIYFGEGSWLTVV.

V usage is TRBV4-1 and J usage is TRBJ2-1; D remains ambiguous. Germline CDR1 and CDR2: MGHRA and YSYEKL. V was shortened by 2 bases and J by 6 bases, with 11 bases between the two germline ends. This CDR3 has 14 amino acids. CDR3 residues: CASSQLLLSNEQFF. The CDR3 region has the DNA TGCGCCAGCAGCCAACTCCTCTTGTCCAATGAGCAGTTCTTC.

The V call is TRBV29-1, the J call TRBJ2-4, with a possible D match to TRBD2 (5 bases). Near its end, the DNA agrees better with TRBJ2-5, so the J call may be wrong. Germline loops: CDR1 SQVTM, CDR2 ANQGSEA. The CDR3 is 15 amino acids. In DNA, the CDR3 is TGCAGCGTCTCCTCCCACGGGGATGAAGGGGAGACCCAGTACTTC. It is translated as CSVSSHGDEGETQYF.

The J gene is TRBJ2-7, the V gene TRBV20-1; D may be TRBD1 (6 bases). Germline values: CDR1 DFQATT, CDR2 SNEGSKA (reference sequence). This CDR3 region has 11 residues. The DNA for the CDR3 is TGCAGCGCGGACAGCCCCTACGAGCAGTACTTC. Its protein is CSADSPYEQYF.